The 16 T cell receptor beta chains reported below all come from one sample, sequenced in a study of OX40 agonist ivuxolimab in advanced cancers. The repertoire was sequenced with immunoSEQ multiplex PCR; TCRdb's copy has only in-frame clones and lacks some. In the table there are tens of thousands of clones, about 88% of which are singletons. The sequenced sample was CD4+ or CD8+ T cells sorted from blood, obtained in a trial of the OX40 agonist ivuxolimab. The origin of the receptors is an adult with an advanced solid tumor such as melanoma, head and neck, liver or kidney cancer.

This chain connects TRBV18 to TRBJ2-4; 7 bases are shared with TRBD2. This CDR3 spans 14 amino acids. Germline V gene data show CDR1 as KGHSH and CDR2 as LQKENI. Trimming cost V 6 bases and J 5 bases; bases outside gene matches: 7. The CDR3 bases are TGTGCCAGCTCCCCCGCGCGGGAGCAAAACATTCAGTACTTC. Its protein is CASSPAREQNIQYF.

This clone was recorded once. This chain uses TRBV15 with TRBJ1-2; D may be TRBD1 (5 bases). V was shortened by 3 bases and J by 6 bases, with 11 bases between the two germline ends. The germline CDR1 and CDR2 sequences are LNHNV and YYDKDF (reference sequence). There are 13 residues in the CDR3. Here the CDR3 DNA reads TGTGCCACCAGCAGGTCCCAAGGGGATGGCTACACCTTC. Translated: CATSRSQGDGYTF.

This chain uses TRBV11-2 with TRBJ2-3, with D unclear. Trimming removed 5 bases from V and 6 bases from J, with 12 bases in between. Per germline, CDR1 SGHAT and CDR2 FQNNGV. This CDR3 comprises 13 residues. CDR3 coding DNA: TGTGCCAGCAGCGCCGGGCCTCTTGATACGCAGTATTTT. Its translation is CASSAGPLDTQYF. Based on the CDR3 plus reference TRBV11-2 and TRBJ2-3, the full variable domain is EAGVAQSPRYKIIEKRQSVAFWCNPISGHATLYWYQQILGQGPKLLIQFQNNGVVDDSQLPKDRFSAERLKGVDSTLKIQPAKLEDSAVYLCASSAGPLDTQYFGPGTRLTVL.

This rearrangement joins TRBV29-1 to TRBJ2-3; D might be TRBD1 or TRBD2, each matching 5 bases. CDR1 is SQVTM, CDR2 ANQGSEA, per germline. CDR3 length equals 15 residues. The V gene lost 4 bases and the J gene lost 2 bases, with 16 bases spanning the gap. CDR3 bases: TGCAGCGTTGCCGATCCTCGAGGGGCCACAGATACGCAGTATTTT. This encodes CSVADPRGATDTQYF.

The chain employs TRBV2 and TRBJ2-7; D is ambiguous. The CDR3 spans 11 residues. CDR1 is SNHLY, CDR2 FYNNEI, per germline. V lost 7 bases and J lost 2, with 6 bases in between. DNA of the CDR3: TGTGCCAGCAAAGGAGCCTACGAGCAGTACTTC. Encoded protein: CASKGAYEQYF.

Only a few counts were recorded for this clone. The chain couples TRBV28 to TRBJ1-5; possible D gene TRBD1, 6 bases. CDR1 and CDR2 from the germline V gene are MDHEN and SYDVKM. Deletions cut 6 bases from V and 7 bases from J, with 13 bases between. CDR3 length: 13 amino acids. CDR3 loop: CASSPRGRQPQHF. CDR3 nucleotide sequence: TGTGCCAGCAGCCCCAGGGGTAGGCAGCCCCAGCATTTT.

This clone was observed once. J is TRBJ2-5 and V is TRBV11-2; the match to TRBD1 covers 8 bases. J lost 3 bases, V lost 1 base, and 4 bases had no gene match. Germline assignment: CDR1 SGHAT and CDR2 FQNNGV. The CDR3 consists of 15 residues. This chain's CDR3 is CASSLALQGEETQYF. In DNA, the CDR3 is TGTGCCAGCAGCTTAGCCCTACAGGGGGAAGAGACCCAGTACTTC. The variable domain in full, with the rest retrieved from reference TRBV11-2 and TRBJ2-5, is EAGVAQSPRYKIIEKRQSVAFWCNPISGHATLYWYQQILGQGPKLLIQFQNNGVVDDSQLPKDRFSAERLKGVDSTLKIQPAKLEDSAVYLCASSLALQGEETQYFGPGTRLLVL.

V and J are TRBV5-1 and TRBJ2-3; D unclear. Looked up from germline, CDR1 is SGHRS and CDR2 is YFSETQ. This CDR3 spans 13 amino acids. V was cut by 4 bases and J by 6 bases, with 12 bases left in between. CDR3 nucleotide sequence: TGCGCCAGCAGCAGATCGGACCTCGATACGCAGTATTTT. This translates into CASSRSDLDTQYF.

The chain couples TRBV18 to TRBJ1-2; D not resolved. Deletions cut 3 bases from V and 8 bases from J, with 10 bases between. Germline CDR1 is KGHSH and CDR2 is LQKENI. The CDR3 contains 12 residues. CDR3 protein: CASSPNAEGYTF. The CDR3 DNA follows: TGTGCCAGCTCACCCAACGCGGAGGGCTACACCTTC.

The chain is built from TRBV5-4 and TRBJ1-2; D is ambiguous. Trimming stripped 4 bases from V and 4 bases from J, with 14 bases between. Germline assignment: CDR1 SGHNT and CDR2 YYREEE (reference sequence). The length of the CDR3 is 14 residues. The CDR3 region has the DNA TGTGCCAGCAGCATTTCGACGGCGTTCTATGGCTACACCTTC. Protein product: CASSISTAFYGYTF.

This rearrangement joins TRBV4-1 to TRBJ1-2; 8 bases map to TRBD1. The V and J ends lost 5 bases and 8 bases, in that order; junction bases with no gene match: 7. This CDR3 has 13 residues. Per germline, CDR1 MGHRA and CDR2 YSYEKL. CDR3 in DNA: TGCGCCAGCAGCTTCACTCCAGGGGGCGGCTACACCTTC. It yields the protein CASSFTPGGGYTF.

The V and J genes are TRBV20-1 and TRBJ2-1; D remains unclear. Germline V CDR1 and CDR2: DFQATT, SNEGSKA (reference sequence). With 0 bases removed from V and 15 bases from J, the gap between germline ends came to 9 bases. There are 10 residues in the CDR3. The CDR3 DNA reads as TGCAGTGCTAGAGATTCCACTCCGTTCTTC. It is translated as CSARDSTPFF.

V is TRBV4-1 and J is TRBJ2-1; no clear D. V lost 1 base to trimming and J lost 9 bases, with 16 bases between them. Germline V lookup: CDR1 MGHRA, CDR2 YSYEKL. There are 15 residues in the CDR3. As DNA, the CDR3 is TGCGCCAGCAGCCAAGGCCGACTGGGGTTAAGTGAGCAGTTCTTC. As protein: CASSQGRLGLSEQFF.

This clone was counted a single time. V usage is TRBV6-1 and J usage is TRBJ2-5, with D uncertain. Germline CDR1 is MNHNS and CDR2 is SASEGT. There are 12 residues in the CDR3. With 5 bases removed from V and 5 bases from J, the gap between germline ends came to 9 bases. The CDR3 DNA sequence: TGTGCCAGCAGTCCGCTGGGGGAGACCCAGTACTTC. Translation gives CASSPLGETQYF.

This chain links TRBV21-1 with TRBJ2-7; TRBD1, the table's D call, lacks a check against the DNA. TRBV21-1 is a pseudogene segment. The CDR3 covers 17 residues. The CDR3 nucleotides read TGTGCCAGCAGCGGGGGGGTGGACAGGGATAACTCCTACGAGCAGTACTTC. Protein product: CASSGGVDRDNSYEQYF.

The CDR3 loop reads CASEKVEKLFF. CDR3 DNA: TGTGCCAGCGAAAAAGTGGAAAAACTGTTTTTT. This chain connects TRBV28 to TRBJ1-4, with no clear D. The CDR3 sequence is 11 residues long. Trimming pared 8 bases from V and 8 bases from J, leaving 9 bases between. The germline V gene encodes CDR1 MDHEN and CDR2 SYDVKM.